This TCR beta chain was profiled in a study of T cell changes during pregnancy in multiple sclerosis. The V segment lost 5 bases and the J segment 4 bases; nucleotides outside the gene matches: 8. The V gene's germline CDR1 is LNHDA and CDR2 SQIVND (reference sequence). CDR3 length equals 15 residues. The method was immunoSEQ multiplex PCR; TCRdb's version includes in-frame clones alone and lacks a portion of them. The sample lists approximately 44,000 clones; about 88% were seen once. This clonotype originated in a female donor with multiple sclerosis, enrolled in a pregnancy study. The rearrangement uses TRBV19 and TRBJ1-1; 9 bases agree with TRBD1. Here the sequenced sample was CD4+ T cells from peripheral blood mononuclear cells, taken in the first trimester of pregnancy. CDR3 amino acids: CASSPHNRGPTEAFF. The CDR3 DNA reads TGTGCCAGTAGTCCCCACAACAGGGGGCCCACTGAAGCTTTCTTT.